This TCR beta chain stems from a study of blood T cell repertoires in COVID-19 (dated by TCRdb to the early 2020s). In terms of the full investigation: Samples from collaborators originated in the United States, Italy and Spain and spanned both the acute and convalescent phases of COVID-19. A de-identified subject ID, COVID-19 status, age in years and sex were almost always included in the sample metadata. Deeply sampled blood TCRbeta repertoires from subjects exposed to, actively infected with, or recovered from COVID-19 were included in the dataset. Where HLA class I and class II types were available, the types were taken from metadata supplied by the sample provider, not from assay-based typing. The samples were drawn from the first 160 participants of the ongoing ImmuneRACE study and from 1,200 or so subjects provided by 6 global collaborators. The material from the prospective study consisted of cDNA or gDNA derived from T cells, B-cell-depleted T cells, or PBMCs. The repertoires were released in a freely available public database meant as a resource for research on the immune response to SARS-CoV-2. Broader findings and caveats from the paper: The quantity of clinical and demographic metadata differed by source and by participant and was supplied without curation.

Enrolling through a virtual design, the prospective study's participants ranged in age from roughly 18 to 90 years and lived across some 23 United States geographic areas. In the prospective study, participants were assigned to cohorts based on the clinical history participants reported in a screening survey and a study questionnaire. ImmuneRACE Cohort 3 recovered participants were defined by two consecutive negative NP/OP PCR tests, healthcare professional clearance, or symptom resolution. In the prospective study, mobile phlebotomists collected whole blood, serum and a nasopharyngeal or oropharyngeal swab from each participant. Prospective study participants could optionally give additional blood draws and questionnaires over an approximately two-month period. Prospective study blood samples were shipped either frozen or at room temperature before DNA extraction. TCRbeta CDR3 regions were amplified from genomic DNA by means of the immunoSEQ Assay, a bias-controlled multiplex PCR. As for the authors' bioinformatics: Nucleated cell counts per sample were estimated from amplification of reference gene primers within the assay. To quantify the absolute abundance of each unique TCRbeta CDR3 rearrangement, sequence reads were collapsed and filtered. For each sample, productive Simpson clonality was calculated as the square root of Simpson's diversity index across productive rearrangements. Not all clones reach the TCRdb copy of this immuneACCESS table, which keeps in-frame sequences only. Checked studies attribute under half of the gap to unresolved V genes and leave the rest unexplained. That table furnishes V, J and clone size, whereas the DNA furnished D and trimming. The sample data list around 310,000 clones, and roughly 86% of these were observed just once. Almost 9.5% of the sample is held by the ten biggest clonotypes.

In this sample, this clone turned up once. Its recognized antigen is unknown. No quality values exist for individual bases; no much larger clone is one base distant. The sequenced material came from PBMCs or T cells enriched from blood (not recorded which). The clonotype originates from a young woman who had recovered from COVID-19.

The nucleotide sequence is TGTGCCACCAGCGAGGGGCAGGGAGGAACAGATACGCAGTATTTT. This translates into CATSEGQGGTDTQYF. The chain uses TRBV15 and TRBJ2-3; the best D guess is TRBD2, with 6 bases matching. The cysteine opens and the phenylalanine closes a CDR3 of 15 amino acids. This entry keeps only the CDR3 DNA: 45 bases, framed from base 1. Taken from the germline V gene (reference sequence), the CDR1 and CDR2 loops are LNHNV and YYDKDF. V is shortened by 5 bases, J by 3 bases, and the region joining them spans 15 bases.